Below are 28 T cell receptor beta chains sequenced from a single sample in a study of immune cell composition in non-small cell lung cancer. The method was immunoSEQ multiplex PCR; TCRdb's version includes in-frame clones alone and lacks a portion of them. The table lists more than 3,000 clones, about 75% of them singletons. The sequencing sample was made of lung tumor tissue. These receptors were collected from a human donor with non-small cell lung cancer.

The chain is built from TRBV2 and TRBJ2-3; 8 bases match TRBD2. Germline V gives CDR1 SNHLY, CDR2 FYNNEI. This CDR3 contains 19 residues. With 4 bases clipped from V and 4 bases from J, the junction kept 19 bases outside the gene matches. CDR3 bases: TGTGCCAGCAGTGGGAGCCTGACCGGGGGGGCCGAAAACCCAGATACGCAGTATTTT. Translating gives CASSGSLTGGAENPDTQYF. The complete variable domain, with remaining parts taken from reference TRBV2 and TRBJ2-3, reads EPEVTQTPSHQVTQMGQEVILRCVPISNHLYFYWYRQILGQKVEFLVSFYNNEISEKSEIFDDQFSVERPDGSNFTLKIRSTKLEDSAMYFCASSGSLTGGAENPDTQYFGPGTRLTVL.

This clone has only one observation. The rearrangement links TRBV9 to TRBJ2-1; the D gene is possibly TRBD2 (6 bases). The CDR3 extends over 17 amino acids. Trimming left V 0 bases short and J 5 bases short, with 18 bases between. Germline V gene lookup returns CDR1 SGDLS and CDR2 YYNGEE. CDR3 sequence: CASSVGGGGERDNEQFF. DNA of the CDR3: TGTGCCAGCAGCGTAGGGGGCGGCGGGGAGCGTGACAATGAGCAGTTCTTC. The complete variable domain, with remaining parts taken from reference TRBV9 and TRBJ2-1, reads DSGVTQTPKHLITATGQRVTLRCSPRSGDLSVYWYQQSLDQGLQFLIQYYNGEERAKGNILERFSAQQFPDLHSELNLSSLELGDSALYFCASSVGGGGERDNEQFFGPGTRLTVL.

The chain carries TRBV13 and TRBJ1-6; possibly TRBD1 for D (5 bases). The V end was cut by 4 bases, the J end by 6 bases, with 10 bases between. Per the germline V gene, CDR1 is PRHDT and CDR2 is FYEKMQ (reference sequence). CDR3 length: 14 amino acids. The CDR3 sequence: CASSSGLLNSPLHF. In DNA, the CDR3 is TGTGCCAGCAGCTCGGGACTTCTTAATTCACCCCTCCACTTT.

This clone was observed once. The chain recombines TRBV28 with TRBJ2-7; 9 bases fit TRBD2. The germline V gene has CDR1 MDHEN and CDR2 SYDVKM. With V trimmed by 6 bases and J by 3 bases, 12 bases remained unmatched. The CDR3 extends over 16 amino acids. CDR3 sequence reads: CASSPLAGALFYEQYF. The CDR3 nucleotides are TGTGCCAGCAGCCCATTAGCGGGGGCTTTATTCTACGAGCAGTACTTC.

This chain links TRBV7-2 with TRBJ2-2, with 9 bases aligning to TRBD1. Germline V gene data show CDR1 as SGHTA and CDR2 as FQGNSA. After removal of 10 bases from V and 5 bases from J, the junction contained 14 bases not matched to a gene. This CDR3 is built from 16 residues. CDR3 DNA sequence: TGTGCCACCCAGCCCGGGGACAGGGTCGGTACCGGGGAGCTGTTTTTT. This translates into CATQPGDRVGTGELFF.

This clone turned up a few times. The chain recombines TRBV9 with TRBJ2-5; weak D call: TRBD2 (6 bases). The CDR3 is 14 amino acids. Trimming left V 5 bases short and J 3 bases short, with 14 bases between. CDR1 SGDLS and CDR2 YYNGEE come from the germline V gene. CDR3 nucleotides: TGTGCCAGCAGGGGGGGTTCAGTGGAAGAGACCCAGTACTTC. Translated: CASRGGSVEETQYF.

The sample holds one count of this clone. This chain uses TRBV6-5 with TRBJ1-1, with D possibly TRBD1 on 6 matching bases. This CDR3 has 12 residues. Per germline, CDR1 MNHEY and CDR2 SVGAGI. The V and J ends lost 7 bases and 8 bases respectively, with 14 bases between them. CDR3 bases: TGTGCCAGCACCGACCGGACAGCAGAAGCTTTCTTT. Encoded protein: CASTDRTAEAFF.

This chain links TRBV10-3 with TRBJ1-5; no reliable D call. Germline assignment: CDR1 ENHRY and CDR2 SYGVKD. V was trimmed by 4 bases and J by 5 bases, leaving 24 bases between them. The CDR3 is 18 amino acids. The DNA for the CDR3 is TGTGCCATCAGTGGGAAGTCAATGGGCGTGGGAGGAGATCAGCCCCAGCATTTT. Protein: CAISGKSMGVGGDQPQHF.

A few counts support this clone. The chain carries TRBV19 and TRBJ2-1, with TRBD2 matching over 7 bases. There are 14 residues in the CDR3. V gave up 7 bases and J gave up 9 bases; unmatched junction bases: 12. Germline CDR1 is LNHDA and CDR2 is SQIVND (reference sequence). CDR3 sequence (DNA): TGTGCCAGTACCTCAGACTCCCGCGGGGGTGAGCAGTTCTTC. It codes for CASTSDSRGGEQFF.

This chain joins TRBV4-1 and TRBJ1-1; D unclear. The CDR3 consists of 15 residues. Germline loops: CDR1 MGHRA, CDR2 YSYEKL. Trimming pared 3 bases from V and 6 bases from J, leaving 17 bases between. CDR3 nucleotides: TGCGCCAGCAGCCAGCCAGGTCCAAATAGCGCTGAAGCTTTCTTT. As protein: CASSQPGPNSAEAFF.

CDR3 amino acids: CASSLGALPGTDTQYF. Here the CDR3 DNA reads TGTGCCAGCAGCTTAGGGGCGTTACCCGGCACAGATACGCAGTATTTT. The chain links TRBV11-3 to TRBJ2-3; D gene ambiguous. The germline V gene has CDR1 SGHNT and CDR2 YENEEA. V dropped 1 base and J dropped 1 base, with 12 bases sitting between them. The CDR3 covers 16 residues.

This clone was counted a few times. The gene calls are TRBV2 and TRBJ2-7; D not certain. Trimming stripped 3 bases from V and 5 bases from J, with 11 bases between. Looked up from germline, CDR1 is SNHLY and CDR2 is FYNNEI. The CDR3 is 13 residues long. CDR3: CASSERPRDEQYF. Written as DNA, the CDR3 is TGTGCCAGCAGTGAGCGGCCCCGGGACGAGCAGTACTTC.

A single count supports this clone. CDR3 sequence reads: CASSWAGNRDTDTQYF. The CDR3 DNA follows: TGTGCCAGCAGTTGGGCGGGAAATCGAGACACAGATACGCAGTATTTT. The chain is built from TRBV28 and TRBJ2-3; perhaps TRBD2 as D (6 bases). Per germline, CDR1 MDHEN and CDR2 SYDVKM. This CDR3 comprises 16 residues. Between the trimmed V and J ends, which lost 4 bases and 2 bases, there was a span of 16 bases.

This chain joins TRBV30 and TRBJ1-1; tentatively, D is TRBD1 (5 bases). The germline V gene encodes CDR1 GTSNPN and CDR2 SVGIG (reference sequence). Trimming cost V 3 bases and J 4 bases, with 12 bases left between them. The CDR3 has 13 residues. The CDR3 nucleotides are TGTGCCTGGAGAGGGGCCGGGCTCACTGAAGCTTTCTTT. It yields the protein CAWRGAGLTEAFF.

The CDR3: CAWSDKGLAGANTGELFF. The CDR3 DNA is TGTGCCTGGAGCGACAAGGGACTAGCGGGGGCGAACACCGGGGAGCTGTTTTTT. This chain joins TRBV30 and TRBJ2-2; 14 nucleotides align to TRBD2. This CDR3 comprises 18 residues. Germline V lookup: CDR1 GTSNPN, CDR2 SVGIG (reference sequence). After removal of 3 bases from V and 0 bases from J, the junction contained 6 bases not matched to a gene. The full variable domain, with the rest looked up from reference TRBV30 and TRBJ2-2, is SQTIHQWPATLVQPVGSPLSLECTVEGTSNPNLYWYRQAAGRGLQLLFYSVGIGQISSEVPQNLSASRPQDRQFILSSKKLLLSDSGFYLCAWSDKGLAGANTGELFFGEGSRLTVL.

This rearrangement joins TRBV19 to TRBJ1-2; TRBD1 might be the D (6 bases). Deletions cut 6 bases from V and 2 bases from J, with 10 bases between. Germline CDR1 LNHDA, CDR2 SQIVND (reference sequence). The CDR3 loop spans 13 amino acids. In nucleotides, the CDR3 is TGTGCCAGTAGCGCACAGGGAAACTATGGCTACACCTTC. This codes for CASSAQGNYGYTF.

The V call is TRBV11-1, the J call TRBJ1-2; D not certain. CDR1 and CDR2 (germline): SGHAT, FQDESV (reference sequence). V shed 4 bases and J shed 6 bases, with 15 bases lying between them. CDR3 length: 14 amino acids. In DNA form, the CDR3 reads TGTGCCAGCAGCTCGTGGGAGGAAGGGCATGGCTACACCTTC. This gives the protein CASSSWEEGHGYTF.

This clone was counted a single time. The gene calls are TRBV4-3 and TRBJ2-1, with 10 bases that match TRBD2. J lost 1 base, V lost 0 bases, and 3 bases had no gene match. The germline V gene encodes CDR1 LGHNA and CDR2 YSLEER. This CDR3 contains 17 residues. In DNA form, the CDR3 reads TGCGCCAGCAGCCAAGATACTAGCGGGGTGTCCTACAATGAGCAGTTCTTC. It encodes CASSQDTSGVSYNEQFF.

The V and J genes are TRBV5-1 and TRBJ1-3; D gene unclear. The CDR3 covers 14 residues. Trimming stripped 0 bases from V and 0 bases from J, with 4 bases between. Per germline, CDR1 SGHRS and CDR2 YFSETQ. The CDR3 loop reads CASSLGSSGNTIYF. In DNA form, the CDR3 reads TGCGCCAGCAGCTTGGGTAGCTCTGGAAACACCATATATTTT.

The genes are TRBV6-1 and TRBJ1-1; tentatively, D is TRBD1 (5 bases). Between the trimmed V and J ends, which lost 3 bases and 4 bases, there was a span of 15 bases. The CDR3 is made up of 15 amino acids. Germline CDR1 is MNHNS and CDR2 is SASEGT. As DNA, the CDR3 is TGTGCCAGCAGTGACGGGGTAGGGGAGGGCACTGAAGCTTTCTTT. It encodes CASSDGVGEGTEAFF.

The chain carries TRBV19 and TRBJ2-3, with unresolved D. From germline, CDR1 is LNHDA and CDR2 SQIVND (reference sequence). V lost 4 bases, J lost 0 bases, and 14 bases lay in between. The CDR3 length is 16 residues. CDR3 residues: CASSKSRSSSTDTQYF. CDR3 bases: TGTGCCAGTAGTAAATCGAGGAGCTCTAGCACAGATACGCAGTATTTT.

The chain recombines TRBV7-8 with TRBJ2-7; TRBD2 might be the D (6 bases). V lost 4 bases and J 6 bases, leaving 25 bases between the germline ends. The CDR3 spans 17 residues. The germline gives CDR1 SGHVS, CDR2 FQNEAQ. DNA for the CDR3: TGTGCCAGCAGCTCCCAATTGACCGGGACTCCTTTCCTCGAGCAGTACTTC. Protein: CASSSQLTGTPFLEQYF.

V gene TRBV6-1 combines with J gene TRBJ1-6, with D perhaps matching TRBD1 (5 bases). This CDR3 contains 15 residues. Trimming took 3 bases from V and 9 from J, leaving 15 bases between them. Germline CDR1 and CDR2: MNHNS and SASEGT. This CDR3 reads CASSDLPGKASPLHF. CDR3 nucleotides: TGTGCCAGCAGTGACCTACCAGGGAAGGCTTCACCCCTCCACTTT.

This clone was counted a few times. CDR3 sequence reads: CASSPRDSNTDTQYF. In DNA form, the CDR3 reads TGTGCCAGCAGTCCCCGGGACAGTAACACAGATACGCAGTATTTT. This rearrangement joins TRBV2 to TRBJ2-3, with 7 bases that match TRBD1. The V gene end was trimmed by 5 bases and the J gene end by 2 bases; junction bases not matched to a gene: 7. Germline V gene sequence: CDR1 SNHLY, CDR2 FYNNEI. There are 15 residues in the CDR3.

The V and J genes are TRBV30 and TRBJ2-7, with TRBD1 matching 7 bases. After removal of 4 bases from V and 2 bases from J, the junction contained 5 bases not matched to a gene. The germline CDR1 and CDR2 sequences are GTSNPN and SVGIG (reference sequence). This CDR3 is 13 amino acids long. CDR3 residues: CAWIGQVPYEQYF. The DNA of the CDR3 is TGTGCCTGGATAGGACAGGTCCCCTACGAGCAGTACTTC.

This clone was counted a few times. The chain's CDR3 is CASSIGSGAYNEQFF. CDR3 DNA: TGTGCCAGTAGTATTGGAAGCGGGGCCTACAATGAGCAGTTCTTC. The chain joins TRBV19 to TRBJ2-1, with 7 bases that match TRBD2. The CDR3 has 15 residues. Trimming took 3 bases from V and 2 from J; bases not matched to a gene: 4. Germline V gene lookup returns CDR1 LNHDA and CDR2 SQIVND (reference sequence).

V usage is TRBV5-6 and J usage is TRBJ1-5; tentative D call: TRBD1 (5 bases). Between the trimmed V and J ends, which lost 3 bases and 7 bases, there was a span of 26 bases. Germline CDR1 reads SGHDT; CDR2 reads YYEEEE. This CDR3 has 18 residues. CDR3 DNA sequence: TGTGCCAGCAGCTCTCAGGGCCACCGAGACAGAAGGCCCCAGCCCCAGCATTTT. Protein: CASSSQGHRDRRPQPQHF.

This clone was observed a handful of times. J is TRBJ2-5 and V is TRBV18; no reliable D call. Per the germline V gene, CDR1 is KGHSH and CDR2 is LQKENI. The CDR3 runs to 12 residues. V lost 6 bases and J lost 4, with 9 bases in between. The CDR3 spells CASSPGGETQYF. CDR3 bases: TGTGCCAGCTCTCCCGGCGGAGAGACCCAGTACTTC.